Below, 4 T cell receptor beta chains from the same sample are listed, as sequenced in a study of Ad26.COV2.S vaccination and SARS-CoV-2 variants. Assay: immunoSEQ multiplex PCR; the TCRdb copy retains only in-frame clones and omits some. The data contain around 94,000 clones, 80% of them singletons. Material: peripheral blood, obtained after recovery from COVID-19. The receptors derive from a human donor who had recovered from COVID-19.

The chain carries TRBV2 and TRBJ1-1, with 7 bases aligning to TRBD1. The germline gives CDR1 SNHLY, CDR2 FYNNEI. The J segment lost 3 bases and the V segment lost 4 bases, leaving 5 bases of the junction unmatched. The CDR3 consists of 14 residues. CDR3 sequence: CASSVRGSDTEAFF. CDR3 nucleotide sequence: TGTGCCAGCAGTGTCAGGGGGTCAGACACTGAAGCTTTCTTT.

This chain connects TRBV6-5 to TRBJ2-1; no clear D. Germline V CDR1 and CDR2: MNHEY, SVGAGI. Trimming pared 0 bases from V and 7 bases from J, leaving 16 bases between. The CDR3 extends over 16 amino acids. CDR3 nucleotide sequence: TGTGCCAGCAGTTACTCGAGGATTGGACCCCTTAATGAGCAGTTCTTC. It is translated as CASSYSRIGPLNEQFF.

The chain is built from TRBV6-5 and TRBJ2-4, with 8 bases lining up with TRBD1. CDR1 and CDR2 from the germline V gene are MNHEY and SVGAGI. After removal of 7 bases from V and 12 bases from J, the junction contained 17 bases not matched to a gene. The CDR3 spans 15 residues. This chain's CDR3 is CASTPGTGGLGNQYF. Written as DNA, the CDR3 is TGTGCCAGCACCCCAGGGACAGGAGGATTGGGAAATCAGTACTTC.

The chain couples TRBV19 to TRBJ1-5; TRBD1 aligns across 11 bases. The germline V gene has CDR1 LNHDA and CDR2 SQIVND (reference sequence). The CDR3 has 15 amino acids. J lost 6 bases, V lost 5 bases, and 6 bases had no gene match. This CDR3 is CASSVGQGASQPQHF. The CDR3 DNA is TGTGCCAGTAGTGTTGGACAGGGGGCAAGTCAGCCCCAGCATTTT.